The T cell receptor beta chain under discussion was sequenced for a study of a mutant IDH1 vaccine in newly diagnosed glioma. Background on the study: Males made up roughly 60% and females about 40% of treated patients, whose mean age was roughly 40 years. Most patients had received both radiotherapy and temozolomide, the prior options being radiotherapy, temozolomide, or both.

Study-level findings and limits: Seemingly, pseudoprogression had no relation to changes in the top peripheral T cell clonotypes.

Germline V gene data show CDR1 as SGHVS and CDR2 as FNYEAQ. The ends were cut back, 5 bases at V and 4 bases at J, with 11 bases in the middle. CDR3 length equals 13 residues. Details on this clone: Its antigen is unknown.

Documented time point: baseline, week 1 (first vaccination visit). The sample's treatment: pre-vaccination baseline after standard-of-care therapy. New WHO grade 3 or 4 astrocytomas that were IDH1-mutant and ATRX-lost had been found in donors. Here immunoSEQ multiplex PCR was the method, and the copy in TCRdb shows in-frame clones only, minus some. The sample lists 60,000 to 75,000 clones; about four fifths were seen once. The genes are TRBV7-6 and TRBJ1-1; D unresolved. The clonotype originates from a young woman with glioma. Some clones in this sample may be carry-over from other donors' samples. The specimen was peripheral blood mononuclear cells (PBMCs), collected from a glioma patient treated with radiotherapy, temozolomide or both. The CDR3 DNA reads as TGTGCCAGCAGCGCGCTCGGAGGCACTGAAGCTTTCTTT. Its translation: CASSALGGTEAFF.